The entry that follows covers one T cell receptor beta chain sequence. Its specificity is unknown. This sample is part of a study of Ad26.COV2.S vaccination and SARS-CoV-2 variants. Overall study results and limits: Spike-specific TCR breadth ran higher among vaccine recipients than placebo recipients. Estimates derived from TCR breadth and depth analyses may have underestimated total T cell responses.

Treatment defined: roughly 19 received Ad26.COV2.S at low or high dose, single or two shots; several received placebo; per-sample allocation not given. Sampling happened 63 days after the first vaccine or placebo injection. Whoever gave the sample was an adult aged 18-55 years in Boston. The assay was immunoSEQ multiplex PCR, and TCRdb's table has in-frame clones only and misses some. The sample holds hundreds of thousands of clones, more than 75% seen once. The specimen was peripheral blood, collected in a trial of Ad26.COV2.S vaccine versus placebo. The TCR sequence derives from a person between 18 and 59 years old who received the Ad26.COV2.S COVID-19 vaccine or a placebo.

The CDR3 DNA follows: TGTGCCATCAGTGAGTCGGTACAGGGAGGCAATCAGCCCCAGCATTTT. Its protein is CAISESVQGGNQPQHF. The gene calls are TRBV10-3 and TRBJ1-5, with D possibly being TRBD1 (6 bases). CDR3 length: 16 amino acids. The V gene lost 0 bases and the J gene lost 2 bases, with 11 bases spanning the gap. In germline, CDR1 is ENHRY, CDR2 SYGVKD.